This entry is about one T cell receptor (beta chain). Terminally differentiated effector memory CD45RA+ cells were excluded by CCR7 positive selection of CD45RO-negative cells. The sample originates from a study of shared clonotypes between healthy human individuals. Generated by immunoSEQ multiplex PCR, the TCRdb table keeps only in-frame clones and is missing some. The sample consists of millions of clones, about 95% of them appearing once. There are 13 residues in the CDR3. V was clipped by 4 bases and J by 1 base, with 7 bases between them. Germline lookup yields CDR1 WNHNN and CDR2 SYGVQD (reference sequence).

V is TRBV10-1 and J is TRBJ2-5; D gene ambiguous. The receptor's source is a man aged 18 to 30 in good health. Sequenced input: naive CD8+ T cells sorted from blood. CDR3 DNA: TGCGCCAGCAGTGCCCTTCGCCAAGAGACCCAGTACTTC. Translation: CASSALRQETQYF.